This T cell receptor (beta chain) was observed in a study of shared clonotypes between healthy human individuals (dated by TCRdb to 2020 to 2022). Some background on the complete study: A few men and a couple of women, aged 18 to 49 years, made up the cohort. For each donor, three plates each were used for CD4 naive and CD4 memory, two plates were used for CD8 naive, and one plate was used for CD8 memory. The study deeply sequenced blood TCR repertoires of five healthy adults to estimate repertoire size and the extent of clonotype sharing between individuals. Libraries were prepared and TCR repertoires were sequenced by different laboratories using diverse techniques, in order to increase sequencing depth and limit assay-specific biases. Leukapheresis yielded between about 0.94 and 9.5 billion PBMCs per donor.

Using the deep immunoSEQ assay, multiplex PCR amplified TCR CDR3 regions from genomic DNA. For each cell subset, the extracted genomic DNA was distributed evenly across all wells of several immunoSEQ 96-well plates, and each plate served as one replicate. For sorted subsets, 200 to 250 ng of genomic DNA, equivalent to roughly 33,000 T cell genomes, went into each replicate PCR. Purified libraries were quantified with a Qubit 3.0 fluorometer, sized on a Bioanalyzer 2100, and re-quantified with the KAPA Library Quantification kit. A separate single-read 150-cycle Illumina NextSeq 550 flow cell was used to sequence each immunoSEQ 96-well plate. In the source study's methods: The immunoSEQ output contained only junctional sequences without quality scores, so filtering could not match that applied to full-length reads. Sequences were annotated with PyIR, a Python wrapper for IgBLAST v1.9, and V/J genes and CDR3 were assigned using IMGT germline references. Reads were filtered out if the reads had weak V/J assignments (E-value above 1e-6), no CDR3, stop codons, out-of-frame junctions, or ambiguous translated residues. A V3J clonotype was defined by an identical inferred V gene, J gene, and CDR3 amino acid sequence. The percentage overlap between two repertoires was calculated by dividing the number of shared unique clonotypes by the size of the smaller repertoire. Repertoire richness was assessed with RTK rarefaction, the Chao1 estimator, and Recon v2.1 estimates of unobserved clonotypes. Generation probabilities for all TCRbeta clonotypes obtained by the gDNA method from a few donors were computed using OLGA. The table comes from immuneACCESS by way of TCRdb, which keeps in-frame sequences with V and J called. Part of the clones is missing from these tables; in studies checked, under half for an unresolved V gene and the rest for unknown reasons. V, J and clone size were drawn from that table, and D and trimming were deduced from the DNA. The sample table contains 2 million to 2.5 million clones; only one count was recorded for about 95% of them. The ten top clones hold 0.13% of the sample.

A note on this clone: Its antigen is still unknown. No much larger clone is present one base from it, and per-base qualities are unavailable. This same CDR3 is encoded by further DNA sequences in the sample.

General study outcomes and caveats: When a few donors were compared, the shared fraction of clonotypes was roughly 5% for naive CD4, around 3.6% for naive CD8, more than 2% for memory CD4, and about 0.36% for memory CD8. Because the study included only a small number of donors, the genetic and exposure-history diversity represented was limited. Higher generation probabilities were observed for clonotypes shared by all four sorted-subset donors than for non-shared clonotypes. Even with the large sequencing depth, rarefaction of the sorted-subset datasets indicated that sequencing was incomplete. Pairwise subsampling indicated that sequencing depth was expected to affect the degree of clonotype sharing among donors. Estimated clonotype richness was generally larger for naive than for memory subsets. Only blood was sampled, and tissue TCR repertoires likely differ from those in blood.

The donors were healthy, HIV-negative adults who had no recently reported acute infections or vaccinations. All donors were Caucasian adults living in Nashville, Tennessee, USA. CD4+ T cells were enriched through magnetic negative selection, after which naive cells were positively selected on CD45RA and the remaining negative fraction served as the memory subset. After blood collection by leukapheresis, PBMCs were isolated using Ficoll-Histopaque density gradient centrifugation and then cryopreserved in the vapor phase of liquid nitrogen. Analytical flow cytometry was used to check the purity and quantity of every magnetically sorted T cell population. Genomic DNA was isolated from each sorted fraction and quantified by UV absorbance on a Nanodrop 2000c. The CDR3 starts with the cysteine, ends with the phenylalanine, and has 13 residues. The read is trimmed to its CDR3 DNA, 39 bases read in frame from base 1. A distance of 7 bases separates the germline ends of V and J, which lose 4 bases and 0 bases respectively. The germline V gene encodes CDR1 GTSNPN and CDR2 SVGIG (reference sequence).

The specimen was naive CD4+ T cells sorted from blood. The sample's cell subset or site, from its label and the paper: CD45RA+ positively selected. The chain links TRBV30 with TRBJ1-3; no confident D gene assignment can be made. The TCR comes from a man between 18 and 35 years old in good health. The nucleotide sequence is given as TGTGCCTGGACCCGAGACTCTGGAAACACCATATATTTT. It is translated as CAWTRDSGNTIYF.